This TCR beta chain was found in a study of cytomegalovirus exposure and HLA in healthy donors. Study information: Assignment to the Caucasian-associated ancestry cluster applied to approximately 80% of the roughly 400 genotyped donors. Study-wide findings and caveats: In vitro confirmation showed a few CMV-associated chains to be CMV antigen specific. Among CMV-associated TCR beta chains, most appeared HLA-restricted in a later analysis. It was taken for granted in presence/absence analyses that sequencing depth across donors was roughly uniform.

Primers: 60 Vbeta forward and 13 Jbeta reverse. Assay used: immunoSEQ multiplex PCR; TCRdb lists only in-frame clones, some missing. Recorded here are about 67,000 clones; the top ten clones represent around 5%. On this clone: Its target is not known.

This CDR3 has 14 residues. The germline CDR1 and CDR2 sequences are MNHEY and SVGAGI. The specimen sequenced was PBMCs. This chain uses TRBV6-5 with TRBJ2-5; the match to TRBD1 covers 8 bases. The better agreement between TRBJ2-7 and the DNA end casts doubt on the J call. The source of this sequence is a man aged 30 to 39 in good health and CMV-seropositive. The DNA of the CDR3 is TGTGCCAGCAGCCCTGGACAGGGACTGTACGAGCAGTACTTC. Translating it yields CASSPGQGLYEQYF.